The 19 T cell receptor beta chains listed next were all sequenced from one sample in a study of beta chain features in type 1 diabetes. Study-wide results and limits: TCRB CDR3 length was moderately but significantly reduced in all four CD4+ subsets of Type 1 diabetes patients.

No antigens are known for them. Expressed TCRB transcripts got sequenced, as all isolated RNA was reverse transcribed. Profiled with immunoSEQ multiplex PCR; TCRdb holds only in-frame clones, not every one. Found here are under 300,000 clones, roughly 20% of them singletons; the top ten hold around 0.028%. Specimen: naive CD4+ T cells from blood. Receptor source: a woman in her thirties or forties with type 1 diabetes.

This clone has just a few counts. The V call is TRBV7-3, the J call TRBJ2-7; 7 bases fit TRBD1. The CDR3 has 13 residues. With V trimmed by 5 bases and J by 6 bases, 7 bases remained unmatched. CDR1 is SGHTA and CDR2 is FQGTGA in the germline V gene. CDR3 amino acids: CASSPSGTAEQYF. The CDR3 DNA sequence: TGTGCCAGCAGCCCCTCGGGGACAGCCGAGCAGTACTTC.

The sample holds a few counts of this clone. The gene calls are TRBV19 and TRBJ2-1; 10 nucleotides align to TRBD2. Germline V gives CDR1 LNHDA, CDR2 SQIVND (reference sequence). Unmatched junction bases numbered 16, after V lost 6 bases and J lost 8 bases. The CDR3 runs 17 residues. This CDR3 reads CASSPNSISGRSDEQFF. The DNA of the CDR3 is TGTGCCAGTAGCCCGAACAGTATTAGCGGGAGGAGCGATGAGCAGTTCTTC.

The rearrangement joins TRBV7-9 to TRBJ2-1; 12 bases agree with TRBD2. With 1 base clipped from V and 9 bases from J, the junction kept 1 base outside the gene matches. Germline V gene data show CDR1 as SEHNR and CDR2 as FQNEAQ (reference sequence). The CDR3 extends over 14 amino acids. The DNA of the CDR3 is TGTGCCAGCAGCTTAGGGGGACTAGCGGGTGAGCAGTTCTTC. Its protein is CASSLGGLAGEQFF. Using reference TRBV7-9 and TRBJ2-1 for the parts outside the CDR3, the full variable domain is DTGVSQNPRHKITKRGQNVTFRCDPISEHNRLYWYRQTLGQGPEFLTYFQNEAQLEKSRLLSDRFSAERPKGSFSTLEIQRTEQGDSAMYLCASSLGGLAGEQFFGPGTRLTVL.

In this sample, this clone turned up a few times. J is TRBJ2-5 and V is TRBV5-6, with D possibly being TRBD1 (6 bases). The CDR3 has 15 amino acids. Germline loops: CDR1 SGHDT, CDR2 YYEEEE. Between the trimmed V and J ends, which lost 0 bases and 4 bases, there was a span of 13 bases. The CDR3 loop reads CASSLDGRGGETQYF. CDR3 sequence (DNA): TGTGCCAGCAGCTTGGATGGCAGAGGGGGAGAGACCCAGTACTTC.

The chain recombines TRBV9 with TRBJ1-1, with 7 positions matching TRBD1. From germline, CDR1 is SGDLS and CDR2 YYNGEE. J lost 3 bases, V lost 4 bases, and 3 bases had no gene match. CDR3 length: 13 residues. The CDR3 here is CASSLDRYTEAFF. CDR3 DNA: TGTGCCAGCAGCCTGGACAGGTACACTGAAGCTTTCTTT. The variable domain in full, with the rest retrieved from reference TRBV9 and TRBJ1-1, is DSGVTQTPKHLITATGQRVTLRCSPRSGDLSVYWYQQSLDQGLQFLIQYYNGEERAKGNILERFSAQQFPDLHSELNLSSLELGDSALYFCASSLDRYTEAFFGQGTRLTVV.

This clone was counted between two and nine times. The same CDR3 is also encoded by other DNA sequences in this sample. V usage is TRBV28 and J usage is TRBJ2-6, with 7 bases that match TRBD2. Germline V gene data show CDR1 as MDHEN and CDR2 as SYDVKM. CDR3 length: 15 amino acids. The trim removed 2 bases at V and 2 bases at J, leaving 0 bases unmatched. In nucleotides, the CDR3 is TGTGCCAGCAGTTTAGGGGGGGCTGGGGCCAACGTCCTGACTTTC. Its protein is CASSLGGAGANVLTF.

This clone was counted only a few times. J is TRBJ2-1 and V is TRBV29-1; maybe TRBD1 (6 bases). Trimming cost V 7 bases and J 0 bases, with 10 bases left between them. The CDR3 spans 13 residues. In germline, CDR1 is SQVTM, CDR2 ANQGSEA. Written as DNA, the CDR3 is TGCAGCGCTGCGGACAGCTCCTACAATGAGCAGTTCTTC. Protein product: CSAADSSYNEQFF.

The genes are TRBV30 and TRBJ2-1, with TRBD2 identical over 7 bases. Germline V CDR1 and CDR2: GTSNPN, SVGIG (reference sequence). The CDR3 runs to 13 residues. Losses at the gene ends were 3 bases for V and 7 bases for J; bases not matched to a gene: 6. The CDR3 here is CAWRASGLNEQFF. The CDR3 DNA is TGTGCCTGGAGGGCTAGCGGCCTAAATGAGCAGTTCTTC.

The V gene is TRBV7-2, the J gene TRBJ2-1, with TRBD2 matching over 7 bases. The CDR3 runs to 15 residues. J was trimmed by 3 bases and V by 1 base; bases with no gene match: 3. Germline V gene data show CDR1 as SGHTA and CDR2 as FQGNSA. The chain's CDR3 is CASSLVGLGYNEQFF. CDR3 DNA: TGTGCCAGCAGCTTAGTAGGACTAGGCTACAATGAGCAGTTCTTC.

The V call is TRBV5-1, the J call TRBJ2-5; unclear D gene. The CDR3 totals 12 residues. The germline V and J ends were trimmed by 1 base and 5 bases, with 6 bases remaining between them. Per the germline V gene, CDR1 is SGHRS and CDR2 is YFSETQ. CDR3 region: CASSLPGETQYF. CDR3 DNA sequence: TGCGCCAGCAGCTTGCCCGGGGAGACCCAGTACTTC. Looking up the rest from reference TRBV5-1 and TRBJ2-5 gives the full variable domain: KAGVTQTPRYLIKTRGQQVTLSCSPISGHRSVSWYQQTPGQGLQFLFEYFSETQRNKGNFPGRFSGRQFSNSRSEMNVSTLELGDSALYLCASSLPGETQYFGPGTRLLVL.

V and J are TRBV30 and TRBJ1-2; D unclear. This CDR3 contains 12 residues. In germline, CDR1 is GTSNPN, CDR2 SVGIG (reference sequence). The V end was cut by 0 bases, the J end by 8 bases, with 10 bases between. For the CDR3, the DNA is TGTGCCTGGAGTGTTGGGCAGCACGGCTACACCTTC. Amino acids: CAWSVGQHGYTF.

The chain employs TRBV12-5 and TRBJ2-1, with unresolved D. The CDR3 runs 14 residues. V lost 1 base to trimming and J lost 3 bases, with 7 bases between them. Germline CDR1 reads LGHNT; CDR2 reads FRNRAP. The CDR3 protein is CASGLGAGYNEQFF. CDR3 DNA: TGTGCTAGTGGTTTGGGGGCCGGCTACAATGAGCAGTTCTTC. Full variable domain (rest looked up from reference TRBV12-5 and TRBJ2-1): DARVTQTPRHKVTEMGQEVTMRCQPILGHNTVFWYRQTMMQGLELLAYFRNRAPLDDSGMPKDRFSAEMPDATLATLKIQPSEPRDSAVYFCASGLGAGYNEQFFGPGTRLTVL.

The chain links TRBV12-5 to TRBJ1-2; D not resolved. CDR3 size: 12 residues. Trimming cost V 1 base and J 8 bases, with 8 bases left between them. CDR1 LGHNT and CDR2 FRNRAP come from the germline V gene. CDR3 amino acids: CASGLGRGGYTF. CDR3 DNA: TGTGCTAGTGGTTTGGGCCGGGGAGGCTACACCTTC. Drawing the rest from reference TRBV12-5 and TRBJ1-2, the complete variable domain is DARVTQTPRHKVTEMGQEVTMRCQPILGHNTVFWYRQTMMQGLELLAYFRNRAPLDDSGMPKDRFSAEMPDATLATLKIQPSEPRDSAVYFCASGLGRGGYTFGSGTRLTVV.

A few counts support this clone. This CDR3 reads CASLGQGTYEQYF. The CDR3 DNA reads TGTGCCAGTCTGGGACAGGGGACCTACGAGCAGTACTTC. The rearrangement joins TRBV2 to TRBJ2-7; 10 nucleotides align to TRBD1. The J segment lost 2 bases and the V segment lost 9 bases, leaving 4 bases of the junction unmatched. Per germline, CDR1 SNHLY and CDR2 FYNNEI. The CDR3 runs 13 residues.

This clone has just a few counts. The V gene is TRBV15, the J gene TRBJ1-5; D call uncertain. Germline lookup yields CDR1 LNHNV and CDR2 YYDKDF (reference sequence). V dropped 1 base and J dropped 3 bases, with 16 bases sitting between them. The CDR3 runs 17 residues. The CDR3 sequence: CATSRGRMASSNQPQHF. The DNA of the CDR3 is TGTGCCACCAGCAGAGGGAGAATGGCCTCCTCCAATCAGCCCCAGCATTTT.

This clone was found a few times. The genes are TRBV11-1 and TRBJ2-1; 7 bases map to TRBD2. This CDR3 region has 15 residues. The germline gives CDR1 SGHAT, CDR2 FQDESV (reference sequence). J was trimmed by 0 bases and V by 6 bases; bases with no gene match: 5. The DNA for the CDR3 is TGTGCCAGCAGAAAACTAGCGACCTCCTACAATGAGCAGTTCTTC. Protein sequence: CASRKLATSYNEQFF.

This clone turned up a few times. The rearrangement joins TRBV6-6 to TRBJ1-2; D perhaps matches TRBD1 (6 bases). Germline-derived CDR1 and CDR2 are MNHNY and SVGAGI (reference sequence). This CDR3 has 14 amino acids. V was cut by 4 bases and J by 6 bases, with 15 bases left in between. As DNA, the CDR3 is TGTGCCAGCAGTTCCCGGACAGAGACGGATGGCTACACCTTC. Its protein is CASSSRTETDGYTF.

This clone was detected a few times. J is TRBJ2-3 and V is TRBV9, with 10 bases fitting TRBD2. With V trimmed by 4 bases and J by 2 bases, 7 bases remained unmatched. Germline V lookup: CDR1 SGDLS, CDR2 YYNGEE. This CDR3 comprises 16 residues. CDR3 DNA: TGTGCCAGCAGCCCGCTAGCGGGGGATGTCACAGATACGCAGTATTTT. This encodes CASSPLAGDVTDTQYF.

This clone showed up just a few times. This chain joins TRBV18 and TRBJ2-1, with TRBD1 matching over 10 bases. CDR1 is KGHSH, CDR2 LQKENI, per germline. This CDR3 comprises 19 residues. V lost 0 bases, J lost 4 bases, and 12 bases stayed unmatched. The CDR3 nucleotides read TGTGCCAGCTCACCACCTGTCGGGGACAGGGGCTCCCATTACAATGAGCAGTTCTTC. This gives the protein CASSPPVGDRGSHYNEQFF. Looking up the rest from reference TRBV18 and TRBJ2-1 gives the full variable domain: NAGVMQNPRHLVRRRGQEARLRCSPMKGHSHVYWYRQLPEEGLKFMVYLQKENIIDESGMPKERFSAEFPKEGPSILRIQQVVRGDSAAYFCASSPPVGDRGSHYNEQFFGPGTRLTVL.